The 17 T cell receptor beta chains below were found in one sample sequenced in a study of early T cells in non-severe SARS-CoV-2 infection. TCRdb itself ran the 5' RACE reads through MiXCR, one entry per CDR3 protein. Of 90,000 to 100,000 distinct CDR3 sequences listed, around 13% were seen once; the top ten hold under 2.5%. Sequenced: whole blood. Receptor source: an adult who was a healthcare worker with PCR-confirmed SARS-CoV-2 infection or an uninfected control (not recorded which).

This clonotype has just one count. The rearrangement links TRBV6-4 to TRBJ2-3; 7 bases are a match to TRBD2. Unmatched junction bases numbered 9, after V lost 6 bases and J lost 0 bases. Germline-derived CDR1 and CDR2 are MRHNA and SNTAGT. This CDR3 is 16 amino acids long. The CDR3 loop reads CASSPASGTSTDTQYF. The CDR3 coding sequence is TGTGCCAGCAGCCCTGCTAGCGGCACTAGCACAGATACGCAGTATTTT.

The V call is TRBV29-1, the J call TRBJ1-2, with D possibly TRBD1 on 6 matching bases. The ends were cut back, 5 bases at V and 5 bases at J, with 21 bases in the middle. From germline, CDR1 is SQVTM and CDR2 ANQGSEA. The CDR3 contains 15 residues. This CDR3 reads CSVPEGGQGTYGYTF. The CDR3 DNA is TGCAGCGTTCCCGAGGGGGGCCAGGGAACGTATGGCTACACCTTC. Supplemented by reference TRBV29-1 and TRBJ1-2, the full variable domain reads SAVISQKPSRDICQRGTSLTIQCQVDSQVTMMFWYRQQPGQSLTLIATANQGSEATYESGFVIDKFPISRPNLTFSTLTVSNMSPEDSSIYLCSVPEGGQGTYGYTFGSGTRLTVV.

Many counts were recorded for this clonotype. This rearrangement joins TRBV29-1 to TRBJ2-1; D might be TRBD2 (6 bases). This CDR3 has 14 residues. Trimming removed 4 bases at V and 0 bases at J, with 10 bases between. Germline V gene data show CDR1 as SQVTM and CDR2 as ANQGSEA. The CDR3 DNA reads as TGCAGCGTTGTCCGGGGGAGCTCCTACAATGAGCAGTTCTTC. Residues: CSVVRGSSYNEQFF.

The chain uses TRBV28 and TRBJ2-5, with 13 bases matching TRBD2. Germline V gene lookup returns CDR1 MDHEN and CDR2 SYDVKM. The CDR3 length is 18 residues. V lost 4 bases and J lost 1; bases outside the gene matches: 9. The CDR3 is CASSSGLAGALSQETQYF. CDR3 DNA sequence: TGTGCCAGCAGTTCTGGACTAGCGGGGGCCCTGTCCCAAGAGACCCAGTACTTC.

This clonotype was picked up many times. The chain employs TRBV7-9 and TRBJ2-2; no clear D gene. CDR3 length: 16 amino acids. CDR1 is SEHNR, CDR2 FQNEAQ, per germline (reference sequence). V was pared by 0 bases and J by 0 bases, with 8 bases between. The CDR3 DNA is TGTGCCAGCAGCTTAGCGCGCCTCGCGAACACCGGGGAGCTGTTTTTT. Protein: CASSLARLANTGELFF.

In its sample, this clonotype was seen a few times. V and J are TRBV28 and TRBJ2-7; D remains ambiguous. Germline CDR1 MDHEN, CDR2 SYDVKM. The V and J ends lost 6 bases and 0 bases respectively, with 15 bases between them. CDR3 length equals 15 residues. Written as DNA, the CDR3 is TGTGCCAGCAGCCCGTTCGGCTCTCGCTCCTACGAGCAGTACTTC. This sequence encodes CASSPFGSRSYEQYF.

This clonotype was recorded many times. The V and J genes are TRBV18 and TRBJ2-1, with 7 bases fitting TRBD1. Germline CDR1 reads KGHSH; CDR2 reads LQKENI. Trimming at V came to 4 bases and at J to 4 bases, leaving 4 bases not matched to a gene. The CDR3 covers 14 residues. In nucleotides, the CDR3 is TGTGCCAGCTCACGGGACAGAAAATACAATGAGCAGTTCTTC. Translated, it gives CASSRDRKYNEQFF.

This chain connects TRBV5-1 to TRBJ2-3; D is tentatively TRBD1 or TRBD2 (5 bases each). Germline CDR1 and CDR2: SGHRS and YFSETQ. CDR3 length: 14 residues. Trimming cost V 5 bases and J 3 bases, with 13 bases left between them. The CDR3 bases are TGCGCCAGCAGTGAGGGGCCCGGGACAGATACGCAGTATTTT. The encoded protein is CASSEGPGTDTQYF.

In this sample, this clonotype turned up many times. V is TRBV24-1 and J is TRBJ2-3, with D hard to call. The CDR3 is 12 residues long. Germline CDR1 is KGHDR and CDR2 is SFDVKD. V shed 4 bases and J shed 2 bases, with 3 bases lying between them. This CDR3 reads CATSENTDTQYF. CDR3 DNA sequence: TGTGCCACCAGTGAAAACACAGATACGCAGTATTTT.

V is TRBV20-1 and J is TRBJ1-2, with TRBD1 identical over 11 bases. Germline CDR1 reads DFQATT; CDR2 reads SNEGSKA (reference sequence). The CDR3 spans 14 residues. V shed 7 bases and J 2 bases; nucleotides not matched to a gene: 6. The CDR3 DNA is TGCAGTGTGGACAGGGGGCTTGAGAACTATGGCTACACCTTC. It is translated as CSVDRGLENYGYTF.

Ten or more counts support this clonotype. CDR3 DNA sequence: TGTGCCAGCAGTTTTACAGGCACCGGGGAGCTGTTTTTT. It translates to CASSFTGTGELFF. This rearrangement joins TRBV28 to TRBJ2-2; D might be TRBD1 (5 bases). CDR1 is MDHEN and CDR2 is SYDVKM in the germline V gene. The CDR3 consists of 13 residues. The V end lost 3 bases, the J end lost 4 bases, and 6 bases lay between the germline ends.

The table lists this clonotype with many counts. The chain employs TRBV7-2 and TRBJ2-1; D assignment may be TRBD1 or TRBD2 (5 bases each). Trimming removed 4 bases from V and 7 bases from J, with 20 bases in between. There are 16 residues in the CDR3. Germline V CDR1 and CDR2: SGHTA, FQGNSA. The chain's CDR3 is CASSSPREGRRNEQFF. DNA for the CDR3: TGTGCCAGCAGCTCCCCCCGAGAGGGGCGAAGAAATGAGCAGTTCTTC.

The sample holds a few counts of this clonotype. This CDR3 is CASSPSVNTEAFF. In DNA form, the CDR3 reads TGTGCCAGCTCACCGTCGGTGAACACTGAAGCTTTCTTT. This chain connects TRBV18 to TRBJ1-1; D ambiguous. The length of the CDR3 is 13 residues. Trimming took 3 bases from V and 0 from J, leaving 5 bases between them. Germline V gene sequence: CDR1 KGHSH, CDR2 LQKENI.

On this clonotype itself: Since a much larger clone is just one base distant, this may be a read error. This is likely a read error, given that the CDR3 carries no conserved phenylalanine or tryptophan at its end. The chain couples TRBV20-1 to TRBJ2-6; D possibly corresponds to TRBD2 (6 bases). This CDR3 is built from 15 residues. CDR1 DFQATT and CDR2 SNEGSKA come from the germline V gene (reference sequence). Trimming took off 2 bases at V and 0 bases at J, with 8 bases between the two ends. The CDR3 spells CSARLADSGANVLTY. The CDR3 DNA reads TGCAGTGCTAGATTAGCGGACTCTGGGGCCAACGTCCTGACTTAC.

The sample holds many counts of this clonotype. V gene TRBV7-6 combines with J gene TRBJ2-1; unclear D gene. CDR1 and CDR2 from the germline V gene are SGHVS and FNYEAQ. Trimming cost V 5 bases and J 4 bases, with 15 bases left between them. The CDR3 covers 15 residues. CDR3 nucleotides: TGTGCCAGCAGCCCTATTCCGGGCCGATACAATGAGCAGTTCTTC. Protein sequence: CASSPIPGRYNEQFF.

The V call is TRBV5-1, the J call TRBJ2-7; D not certain. Germline loops: CDR1 SGHRS, CDR2 YFSETQ. V lost 0 bases and J lost 2, with 9 bases in between. This CDR3 spans 14 amino acids. Here the CDR3 reads CASSLASYTYEQYF. The CDR3 nucleotides are TGCGCCAGCAGCTTGGCCAGCTACACCTACGAGCAGTACTTC.

This clonotype was counted ten times or more. V and J are TRBV28 and TRBJ1-5; TRBD1 might be the D (5 bases). Germline CDR1 is MDHEN and CDR2 is SYDVKM. The CDR3 sequence is 21 residues long. Trimming cost V 1 base and J 0 bases, with 25 bases left between them. CDR3 bases: TGTGCCAGCAGTTTATCGGGTCTGGTGGATATGGGGCGGGGTAGCAATCAGCCCCAGCATTTT. It codes for CASSLSGLVDMGRGSNQPQHF.